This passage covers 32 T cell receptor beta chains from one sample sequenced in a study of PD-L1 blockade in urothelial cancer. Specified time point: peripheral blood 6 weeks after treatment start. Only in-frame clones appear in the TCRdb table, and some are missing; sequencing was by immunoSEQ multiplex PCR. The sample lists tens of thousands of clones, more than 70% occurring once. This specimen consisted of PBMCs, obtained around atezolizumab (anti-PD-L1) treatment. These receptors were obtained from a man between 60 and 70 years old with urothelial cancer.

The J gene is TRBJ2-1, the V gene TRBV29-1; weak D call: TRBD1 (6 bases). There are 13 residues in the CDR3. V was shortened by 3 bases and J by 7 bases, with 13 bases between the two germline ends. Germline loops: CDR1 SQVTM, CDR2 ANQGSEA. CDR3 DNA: TGCAGCGTTGAGCCGGGACAAGGGAATGAGCAGTTCTTC. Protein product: CSVEPGQGNEQFF.

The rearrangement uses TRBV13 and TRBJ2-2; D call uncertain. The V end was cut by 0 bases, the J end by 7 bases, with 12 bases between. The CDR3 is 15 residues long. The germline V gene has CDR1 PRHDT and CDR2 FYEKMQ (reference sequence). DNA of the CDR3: TGTGCCAGCAGCTTAGGGCGCGGTCTCGGCGGGGAGCTGTTTTTT. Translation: CASSLGRGLGGELFF.

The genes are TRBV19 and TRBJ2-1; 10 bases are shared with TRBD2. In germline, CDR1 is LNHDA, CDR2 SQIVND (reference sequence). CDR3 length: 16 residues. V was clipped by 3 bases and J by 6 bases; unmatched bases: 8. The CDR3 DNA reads TGTGCCAGTAGTATGAGTCTAGCGGGGGCACCCAATGAGCAGTTCTTC. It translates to CASSMSLAGAPNEQFF.

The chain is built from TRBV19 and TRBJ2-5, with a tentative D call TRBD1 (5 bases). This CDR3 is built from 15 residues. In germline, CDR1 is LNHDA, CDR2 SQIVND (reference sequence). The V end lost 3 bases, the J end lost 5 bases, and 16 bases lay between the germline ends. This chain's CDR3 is CASSIDQGRRETQYF. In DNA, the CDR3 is TGTGCCAGTAGTATCGATCAGGGTAGGCGGGAGACCCAGTACTTC. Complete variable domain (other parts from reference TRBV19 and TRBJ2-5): DGGITQSPKYLFRKEGQNVTLSCEQNLNHDAMYWYRQDPGQGLRLIYYSQIVNDFQKGDIAEGYSVSREKKESFPLTVTSAQKNPTAFYLCASSIDQGRRETQYFGPGTRLLVL.

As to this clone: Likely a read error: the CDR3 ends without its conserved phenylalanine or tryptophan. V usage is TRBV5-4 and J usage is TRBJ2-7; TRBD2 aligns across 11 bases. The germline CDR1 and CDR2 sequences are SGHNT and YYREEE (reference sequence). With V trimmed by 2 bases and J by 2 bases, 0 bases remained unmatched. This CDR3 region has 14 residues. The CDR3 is CASSFSGGAYEQYL. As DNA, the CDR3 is TGTGCCAGCAGCTTTAGCGGGGGGGCCTACGAGCAGTACCTC.

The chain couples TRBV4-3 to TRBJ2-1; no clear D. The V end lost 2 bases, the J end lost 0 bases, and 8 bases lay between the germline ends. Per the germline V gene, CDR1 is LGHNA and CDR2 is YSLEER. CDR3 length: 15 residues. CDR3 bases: TGCGCCAGCAGCCAAAGTTCCAGCTCCTACAATGAGCAGTTCTTC. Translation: CASSQSSSSYNEQFF.

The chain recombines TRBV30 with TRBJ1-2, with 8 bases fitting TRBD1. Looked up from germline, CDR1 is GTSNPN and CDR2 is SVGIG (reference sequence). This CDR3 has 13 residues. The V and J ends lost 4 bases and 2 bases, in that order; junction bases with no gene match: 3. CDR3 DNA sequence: TGTGCCTGGATCTGGACAGGGAACTATGGCTACACCTTC. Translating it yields CAWIWTGNYGYTF.

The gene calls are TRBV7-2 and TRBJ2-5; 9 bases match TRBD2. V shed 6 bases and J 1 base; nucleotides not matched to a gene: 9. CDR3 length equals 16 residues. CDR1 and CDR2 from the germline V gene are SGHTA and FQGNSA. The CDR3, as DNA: TGTGCCAGCAGTCCTACTAGCGGGCGGAGCCAAGAGACCCAGTACTTC. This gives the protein CASSPTSGRSQETQYF.

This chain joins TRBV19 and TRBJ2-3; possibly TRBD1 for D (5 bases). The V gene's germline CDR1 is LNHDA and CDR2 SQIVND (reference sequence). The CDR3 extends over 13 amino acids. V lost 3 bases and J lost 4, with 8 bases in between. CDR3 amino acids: CASSITGADTQYF. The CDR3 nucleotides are TGTGCCAGTAGTATTACAGGCGCAGATACGCAGTATTTT.

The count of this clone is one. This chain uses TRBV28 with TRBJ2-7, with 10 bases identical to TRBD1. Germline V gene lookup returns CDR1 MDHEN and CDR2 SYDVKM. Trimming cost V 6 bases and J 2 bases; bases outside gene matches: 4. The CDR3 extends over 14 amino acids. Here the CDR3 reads CASSRTGGAYEQYF. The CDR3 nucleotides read TGTGCCAGCAGCCGGACAGGGGGAGCCTACGAGCAGTACTTC.

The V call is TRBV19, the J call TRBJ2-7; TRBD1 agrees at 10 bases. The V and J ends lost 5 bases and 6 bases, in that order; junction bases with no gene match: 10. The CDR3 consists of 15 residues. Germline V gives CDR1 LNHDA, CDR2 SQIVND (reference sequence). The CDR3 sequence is CASSHTGTGVGEQYF. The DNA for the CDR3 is TGTGCCAGTAGTCACACCGGGACAGGGGTAGGCGAGCAGTACTTC. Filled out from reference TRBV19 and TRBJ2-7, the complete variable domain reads DGGITQSPKYLFRKEGQNVTLSCEQNLNHDAMYWYRQDPGQGLRLIYYSQIVNDFQKGDIAEGYSVSREKKESFPLTVTSAQKNPTAFYLCASSHTGTGVGEQYFGPGTRLTVT.

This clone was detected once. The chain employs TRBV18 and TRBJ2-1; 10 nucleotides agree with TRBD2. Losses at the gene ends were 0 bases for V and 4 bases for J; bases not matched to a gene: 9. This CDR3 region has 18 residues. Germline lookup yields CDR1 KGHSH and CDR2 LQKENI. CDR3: CASSPPAEAGGSYNEQFF. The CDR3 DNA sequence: TGTGCCAGCTCACCACCGGCAGAAGCGGGAGGGTCATACAATGAGCAGTTCTTC.

Here the CDR3 DNA reads TGTGCCAGCAGTTCCGGCCCACTTAGACAGGTCGGGACGCACGAGCAGTACTTC. This translates into CASSSGPLRQVGTHEQYF. The chain has TRBV27 and TRBJ2-7, with D maybe TRBD1 (6 bases). The germline V gene has CDR1 MNHEY and CDR2 SMNVEV (reference sequence). Trimming removed 4 bases at V and 5 bases at J, with 27 bases between. CDR3 length: 18 residues.

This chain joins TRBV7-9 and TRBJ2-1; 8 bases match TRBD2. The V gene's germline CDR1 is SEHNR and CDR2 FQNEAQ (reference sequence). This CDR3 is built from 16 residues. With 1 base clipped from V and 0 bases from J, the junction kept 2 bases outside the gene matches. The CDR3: CASSLVRGASYNEQFF. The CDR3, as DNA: TGTGCCAGCAGCTTAGTGCGGGGGGCCTCCTACAATGAGCAGTTCTTC. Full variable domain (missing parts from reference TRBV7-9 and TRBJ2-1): DTGVSQNPRHKITKRGQNVTFRCDPISEHNRLYWYRQTLGQGPEFLTYFQNEAQLEKSRLLSDRFSAERPKGSFSTLEIQRTEQGDSAMYLCASSLVRGASYNEQFFGPGTRLTVL.

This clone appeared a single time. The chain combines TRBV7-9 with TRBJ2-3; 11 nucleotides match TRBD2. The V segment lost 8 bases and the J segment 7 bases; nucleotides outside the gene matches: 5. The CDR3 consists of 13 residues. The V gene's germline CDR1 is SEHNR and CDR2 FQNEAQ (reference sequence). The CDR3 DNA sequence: TGTGCCAGCGCACTAGCGGGAGCCAATACGCAGTATTTT. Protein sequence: CASALAGANTQYF.

The CDR3 loop reads CASSLAVNTEAFF. The CDR3 bases are TGCGCCAGCAGCTTGGCAGTGAACACTGAAGCTTTCTTT. The rearrangement joins TRBV5-1 to TRBJ1-1, with D uncertain. Germline V CDR1 and CDR2: SGHRS, YFSETQ. This CDR3 region has 13 residues. V lost 0 bases and J 0 bases, leaving 3 bases between the germline ends.

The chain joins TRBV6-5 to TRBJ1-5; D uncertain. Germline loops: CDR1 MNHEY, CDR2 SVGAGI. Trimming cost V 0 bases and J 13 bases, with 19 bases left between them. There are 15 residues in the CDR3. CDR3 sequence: CASSYSGISLPNQHF. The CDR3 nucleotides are TGTGCCAGCAGTTACTCCGGGATTTCCCTCCCAAATCAGCATTTT.

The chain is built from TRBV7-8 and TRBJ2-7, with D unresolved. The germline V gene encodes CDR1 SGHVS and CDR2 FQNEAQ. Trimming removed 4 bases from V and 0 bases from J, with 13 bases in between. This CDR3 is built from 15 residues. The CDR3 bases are TGTGCCAGCAGCTCCCAACGCGGTCTCTCCTACGAGCAGTACTTC. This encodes CASSSQRGLSYEQYF. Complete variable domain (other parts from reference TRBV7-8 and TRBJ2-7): GAGVSQSPRYKVAKRGQDVALRCDPISGHVSLFWYQQALGQGPEFLTYFQNEAQLDKSGLPSDRFFAERPEGSVSTLKIQRTQQEDSAVYLCASSSQRGLSYEQYFGPGTRLTVT.

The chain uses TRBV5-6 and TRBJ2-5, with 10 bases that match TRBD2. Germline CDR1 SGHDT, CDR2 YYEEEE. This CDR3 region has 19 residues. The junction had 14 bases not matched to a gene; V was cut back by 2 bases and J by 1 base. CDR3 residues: CASSFVSSGGPFGQETQYF. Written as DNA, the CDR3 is TGTGCCAGCAGCTTTGTGAGTAGCGGGGGGCCCTTTGGCCAAGAGACCCAGTACTTC.

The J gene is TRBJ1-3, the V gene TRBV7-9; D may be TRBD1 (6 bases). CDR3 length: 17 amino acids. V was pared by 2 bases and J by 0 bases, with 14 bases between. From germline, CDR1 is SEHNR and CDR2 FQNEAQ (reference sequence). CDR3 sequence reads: CASSLLNRVSSGNTIYF. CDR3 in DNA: TGTGCCAGCAGCTTACTAAACAGGGTGAGCTCTGGAAACACCATATATTTT.

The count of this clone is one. The CDR3 loop is CASSQGLTSGNYNEQFF. CDR3 coding DNA: TGTGCCAGCAGCCAAGGGTTGACTAGCGGGAATTACAATGAGCAGTTCTTC. The chain has TRBV4-2 and TRBJ2-1, with TRBD2 identical over 11 bases. This CDR3 contains 17 residues. After removal of 1 base from V and 4 bases from J, the junction contained 6 bases not matched to a gene. Germline-derived CDR1 and CDR2 are LGHNA and YNFKEQ.

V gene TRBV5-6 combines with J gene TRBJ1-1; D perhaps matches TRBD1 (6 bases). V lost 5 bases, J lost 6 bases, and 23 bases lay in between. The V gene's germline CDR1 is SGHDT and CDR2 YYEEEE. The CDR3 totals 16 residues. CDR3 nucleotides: TGTGCCAGCAGTTTATTCTCAGGGGCGCCGGGCGCTGAAGCTTTCTTT. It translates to CASSLFSGAPGAEAFF.

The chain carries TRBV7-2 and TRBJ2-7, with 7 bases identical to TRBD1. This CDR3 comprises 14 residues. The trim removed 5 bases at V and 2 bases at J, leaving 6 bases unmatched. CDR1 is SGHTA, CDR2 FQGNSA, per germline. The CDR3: CASSQRQGPYEQYF. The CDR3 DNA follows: TGTGCCAGCAGCCAGCGACAGGGTCCCTACGAGCAGTACTTC.

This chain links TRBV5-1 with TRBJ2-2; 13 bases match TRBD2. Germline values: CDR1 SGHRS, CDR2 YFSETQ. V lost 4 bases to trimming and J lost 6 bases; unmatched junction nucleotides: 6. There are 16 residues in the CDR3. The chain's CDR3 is CASSPTSGGAAGELFF. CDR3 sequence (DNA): TGCGCCAGCAGCCCCACTAGCGGGGGGGCTGCCGGGGAGCTGTTTTTT.

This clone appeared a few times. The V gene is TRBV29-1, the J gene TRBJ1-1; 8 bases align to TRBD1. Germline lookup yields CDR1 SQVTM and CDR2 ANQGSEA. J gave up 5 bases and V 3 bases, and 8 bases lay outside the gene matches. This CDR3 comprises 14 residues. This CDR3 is CSVDRPGGDTEAFF. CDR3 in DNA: TGCAGCGTTGATCGGCCAGGGGGCGATACTGAAGCTTTCTTT.

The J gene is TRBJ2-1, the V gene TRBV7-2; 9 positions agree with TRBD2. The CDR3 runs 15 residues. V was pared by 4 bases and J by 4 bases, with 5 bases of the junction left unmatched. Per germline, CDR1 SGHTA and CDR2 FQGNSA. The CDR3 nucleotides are TGTGCCAGCAGCTATTCTAGCGGGGCTTACAATGAGCAGTTCTTC. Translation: CASSYSSGAYNEQFF.

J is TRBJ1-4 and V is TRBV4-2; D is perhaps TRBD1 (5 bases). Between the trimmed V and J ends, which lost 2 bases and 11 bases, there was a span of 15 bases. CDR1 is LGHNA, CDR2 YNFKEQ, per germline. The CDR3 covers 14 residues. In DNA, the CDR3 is TGTGCCAGCAGCCAACCGACAGCCCCTTTGAAACTGTTTTTT. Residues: CASSQPTAPLKLFF.

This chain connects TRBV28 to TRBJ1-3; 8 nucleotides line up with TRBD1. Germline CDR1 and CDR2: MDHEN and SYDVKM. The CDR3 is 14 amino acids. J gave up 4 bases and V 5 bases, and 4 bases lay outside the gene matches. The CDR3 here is CASSTTGGGNTIYF. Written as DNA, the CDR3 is TGTGCCAGCAGTACAACAGGGGGAGGAAACACCATATATTTT. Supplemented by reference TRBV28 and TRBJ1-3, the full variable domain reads DVKVTQSSRYLVKRTGEKVFLECVQDMDHENMFWYRQDPGLGLRLIYFSYDVKMKEKGDIPEGYSVSREKKERFSLILESASTNQTSMYLCASSTTGGGNTIYFGEGSWLTVV.

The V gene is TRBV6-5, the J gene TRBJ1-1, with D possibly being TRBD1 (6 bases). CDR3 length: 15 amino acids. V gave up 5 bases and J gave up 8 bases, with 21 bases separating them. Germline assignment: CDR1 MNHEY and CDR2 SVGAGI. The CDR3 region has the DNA TGTGCCAGCAGTCAACGCAATACAGGGTCGGGGGAAGCTTTCTTT. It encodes CASSQRNTGSGEAFF.

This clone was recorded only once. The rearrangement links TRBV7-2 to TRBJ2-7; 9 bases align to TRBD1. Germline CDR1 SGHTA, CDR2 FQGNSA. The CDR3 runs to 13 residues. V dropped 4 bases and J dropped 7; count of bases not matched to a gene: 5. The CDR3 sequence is CASSSGQGGEQYF. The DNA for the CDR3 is TGTGCCAGCAGCTCGGGACAGGGAGGGGAGCAGTACTTC.

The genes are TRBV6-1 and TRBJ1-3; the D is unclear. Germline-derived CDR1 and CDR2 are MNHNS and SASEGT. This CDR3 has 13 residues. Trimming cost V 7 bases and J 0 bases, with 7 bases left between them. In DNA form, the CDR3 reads TGTGCCAGCACCGATAGCTCTGGAAACACCATATATTTT. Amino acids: CASTDSSGNTIYF.

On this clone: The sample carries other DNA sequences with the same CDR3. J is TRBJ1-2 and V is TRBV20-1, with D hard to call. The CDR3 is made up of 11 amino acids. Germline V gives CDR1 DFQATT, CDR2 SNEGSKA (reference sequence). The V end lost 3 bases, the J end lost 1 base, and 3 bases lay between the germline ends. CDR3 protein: CSASRNYGYTF. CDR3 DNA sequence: TGCAGTGCTAGCCGTAACTATGGCTACACCTTC.